The rows below give T cell receptor beta chains drawn from one sample of a study of T cell changes during pregnancy in multiple sclerosis. Clones were sequenced by immunoSEQ multiplex PCR, and TCRdb holds only the in-frame ones, with some missing. The repertoire consists of roughly 30,000 clones, with 85% to 90% occurring once and the leading ten covering 7% to 10%. This specimen was CD8+ T cells from peripheral blood mononuclear cells, taken after pregnancy. The receptor set was obtained from a female donor with multiple sclerosis, enrolled in a pregnancy study. CDR3s include the opening cysteine and the closing phenylalanine or tryptophan. The D gene is left open where the match is weak. The size entry is marked missing in some rows and otherwise reads once, few, many or a size class.

D gene: NA; clone size: few; V gene: TRBV6-1; J gene: TRBJ1-6; CDR3 DNA: TGTGCCAGCAGTGATCTCGATAATTCACCCCTCCACTTT; CDR3 protein: CASSDLDNSPLHF
D gene: NA; clone size: NA; V gene: TRBV11-1; J gene: TRBJ1-1; CDR3 DNA: TGTGCCAGCAGCTTAAATTCAGGGCGAACTGAAGCTTTCTTT; CDR3 protein: CASSLNSGRTEAFF
D gene: TRBD2; clone size: once; V gene: TRBV4-1; J gene: TRBJ2-7; CDR3 DNA: TGCGCCAGCAGCCACTTCACTAGCGGGGCCTACGAGCAGTACTTC; CDR3 protein: CASSHFTSGAYEQYF
D gene: TRBD1; clone size: few; V gene: TRBV9; J gene: TRBJ1-1; CDR3 DNA: TGTGCCAGCAGCGCAGGGGGCACTGAAGCTTTCTTT; CDR3 protein: CASSAGGTEAFF
D gene: TRBD1; clone size: NA; V gene: TRBV19; J gene: TRBJ1-6; CDR3 DNA: TGTGCCAGTGCCAGGGGGAGCTCCTATAATTCACCCCTCCACTTT; CDR3 protein: CASARGSSYNSPLHF
D gene: TRBD2; clone size: NA; V gene: TRBV6-6; J gene: TRBJ2-1; CDR3 DNA: TGTGCCAGCAGCCGAGCCGGGACTAGCGGGAATGAGCAGTTCTTC; CDR3 protein: CASSRAGTSGNEQFF
D gene: NA; clone size: NA; V gene: TRBV7-9; J gene: TRBJ1-2; CDR3 DNA: TGTGCCAGCAGCCATAAGACAGTTAACTATGGCTACACCTTC; CDR3 protein: CASSHKTVNYGYTF
D gene: NA; clone size: NA; V gene: TRBV11-3; J gene: TRBJ2-7; CDR3 DNA: TGTGCCAGCAGCTTAGATCGCGAGCAGTACTTC; CDR3 protein: CASSLDREQYF
D gene: TRBD2; clone size: once; V gene: TRBV5-6; J gene: TRBJ2-1; CDR3 DNA: TGTGCCAGCAGCATAGCGGGGGGGCGGAGTGAGCAGTTCTTC; CDR3 protein: CASSIAGGRSEQFF
D gene: NA; clone size: NA; V gene: TRBV19; J gene: TRBJ1-6; CDR3 DNA: TGTGCCAGTAGCCTACTCGGGGGAATTATTAATTCACCCCTCCACTTT; CDR3 protein: CASSLLGGIINSPLHF
D gene: NA; clone size: once; V gene: TRBV2; J gene: TRBJ1-5; CDR3 DNA: TGTGCCAGCAGTGACGTTTACGGGATACCGAGCGATCAGCCCCAGCATTTT; CDR3 protein: CASSDVYGIPSDQPQHF
D gene: NA; clone size: NA; V gene: TRBV7-9; J gene: TRBJ2-7; CDR3 DNA: TGTGCCAGCAGCTTAGCGTTTTTAACAGAGCAGTACTTC; CDR3 protein: CASSLAFLTEQYF
D gene: NA; clone size: NA; V gene: TRBV30; J gene: TRBJ2-7; CDR3 DNA: TGTGCCTGGAGTGGAGGGCCCCTTGAGCAGTACTTC; CDR3 protein: CAWSGGPLEQYF
D gene: TRBD1; clone size: NA; V gene: TRBV6-5; J gene: TRBJ1-5; CDR3 DNA: TGTGCCAGCAGTCAGACAGGGTATAGCAATCAGCCCCAGCATTTT; CDR3 protein: CASSQTGYSNQPQHF
D gene: NA; clone size: NA; V gene: TRBV4-3; J gene: TRBJ2-5; CDR3 DNA: TGCGCCAGCAGCCAAGCAACTAGGGCAGAGACCCAGTACTTC; CDR3 protein: CASSQATRAETQYF
D gene: NA; clone size: NA; V gene: TRBV13; J gene: TRBJ2-1; CDR3 DNA: TGTGCCAGCAGCTCCATAGCGCCCGGCTACAATGAGCAGTTCTTC; CDR3 protein: CASSSIAPGYNEQFF
D gene: NA; clone size: once; V gene: TRBV9; J gene: TRBJ2-7; CDR3 DNA: TGTGCCAGCAGCGTAGGCGGGACGGGCATGAACGAGCAGTACTTC; CDR3 protein: CASSVGGTGMNEQYF
D gene: NA; clone size: NA; V gene: TRBV9; J gene: TRBJ1-4; CDR3 DNA: TGTGCCAGCTCCGGGGGGTCTAAACTGTTTTTT; CDR3 protein: CASSGGSKLFF
D gene: TRBD2; clone size: NA; V gene: TRBV10-3; J gene: TRBJ2-3; CDR3 DNA: TGTGCCACCGGCGAAGCGGGGGGAACAGATACGCAGTATTTT; CDR3 protein: CATGEAGGTDTQYF
D gene: NA; clone size: NA; V gene: TRBV13; J gene: TRBJ2-7; CDR3 DNA: TGTGCCAGCAGCTACGGGACTCCGGGGGAGCAGTACTTC; CDR3 protein: CASSYGTPGEQYF
D gene: NA; clone size: NA; V gene: TRBV15; J gene: TRBJ1-1; CDR3 DNA: TGTGCCACCAGCAAAATAATAGGGGAGGACACTGAAGCTTTCTTT; CDR3 protein: CATSKIIGEDTEAFF
D gene: NA; clone size: NA; V gene: TRBV4-1; J gene: TRBJ1-5; CDR3 DNA: TGCGCCAGCAGCCAAGAGGGCCGTAGGGGTCAGCCCCAGCATTTT; CDR3 protein: CASSQEGRRGQPQHF
D gene: TRBD1; clone size: few; V gene: TRBV10-3; J gene: TRBJ1-2; CDR3 DNA: TGTGCCAGCAGAGAGACAGGGTACGGCTACACCTTC; CDR3 protein: CASRETGYGYTF
D gene: NA; clone size: NA; V gene: TRBV5-1; J gene: TRBJ2-1; CDR3 DNA: TGCGCCAGCAGCTGGGGCCCCTACAATGAGCAGTTCTTC; CDR3 protein: CASSWGPYNEQFF
D gene: NA; clone size: NA; V gene: TRBV21-1; J gene: TRBJ1-5; CDR3 DNA: TGTGCCAGCAGCAATCGGGTCGGGGGGTTGTCTGCTCAGCCCCAGCATTTT; CDR3 protein: CASSNRVGGLSAQPQHF
D gene: NA; clone size: NA; V gene: TRBV6-1; J gene: TRBJ2-7; CDR3 DNA: TGTGCCAGCAGTGAAGGATTGATGGCGGGCTACGAGCAGTACTTC; CDR3 protein: CASSEGLMAGYEQYF
D gene: NA; clone size: NA; V gene: TRBV19; J gene: TRBJ1-1; CDR3 DNA: TGTGCCAGTAGTATACGCGACTGGAACACTGAAGCTTTCTTT; CDR3 protein: CASSIRDWNTEAFF
D gene: NA; clone size: NA; V gene: TRBV7-8; J gene: TRBJ1-1; CDR3 DNA: TGTGCCAGCAGCTTAGAGATCGGCGGAGAAGCTTTCTTT; CDR3 protein: CASSLEIGGEAFF
D gene: NA; clone size: NA; V gene: TRBV2; J gene: TRBJ1-2; CDR3 DNA: TGTGCCAGCAGTGACCAGGGTATGAGAAACTATGGCTACACCTTC; CDR3 protein: CASSDQGMRNYGYTF
D gene: NA; clone size: NA; V gene: TRBV29-1; J gene: TRBJ2-7; CDR3 DNA: TGCAGCGTTGAAGATTCCCTACAGCAGTACTTC; CDR3 protein: CSVEDSLQQYF
D gene: TRBD2; clone size: once; V gene: TRBV5-1; J gene: TRBJ2-1; CDR3 DNA: TGCGCCAGCAGCTTGGCGGGCGGGGGGCCCAATGAGCAGTTCTTC; CDR3 protein: CASSLAGGGPNEQFF
D gene: TRBD1; clone size: NA; V gene: TRBV13; J gene: TRBJ2-4; CDR3 DNA: TGTGCCAGCAGCCCGGGACAGGGATTCGGATCCAAAAACATTCAGTACTTC; CDR3 protein: CASSPGQGFGSKNIQYF
D gene: NA; clone size: NA; V gene: TRBV11-2; J gene: TRBJ2-7; CDR3 DNA: TGTGCCAGCAGGGGATTACTGGGTAGGGGTGAGATCGAGCAGTACTTC; CDR3 protein: CASRGLLGRGEIEQYF